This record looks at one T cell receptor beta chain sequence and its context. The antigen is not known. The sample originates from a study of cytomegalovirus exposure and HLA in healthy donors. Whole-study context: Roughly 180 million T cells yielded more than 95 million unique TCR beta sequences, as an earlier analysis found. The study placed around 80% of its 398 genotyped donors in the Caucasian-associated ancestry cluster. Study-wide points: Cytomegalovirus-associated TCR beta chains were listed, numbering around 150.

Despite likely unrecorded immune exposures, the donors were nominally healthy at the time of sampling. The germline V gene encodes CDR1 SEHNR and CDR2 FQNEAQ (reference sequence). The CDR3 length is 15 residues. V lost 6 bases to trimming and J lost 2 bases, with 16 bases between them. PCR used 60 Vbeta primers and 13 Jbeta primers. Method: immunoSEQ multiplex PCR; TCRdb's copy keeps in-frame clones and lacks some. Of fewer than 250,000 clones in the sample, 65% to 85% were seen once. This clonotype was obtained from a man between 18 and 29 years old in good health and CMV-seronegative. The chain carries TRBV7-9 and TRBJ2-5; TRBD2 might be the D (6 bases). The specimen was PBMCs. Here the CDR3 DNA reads TGTGCCAGCAGACCCCTCGGAGGGCCTCAAGAGACCCAGTACTTC. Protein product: CASRPLGGPQETQYF.